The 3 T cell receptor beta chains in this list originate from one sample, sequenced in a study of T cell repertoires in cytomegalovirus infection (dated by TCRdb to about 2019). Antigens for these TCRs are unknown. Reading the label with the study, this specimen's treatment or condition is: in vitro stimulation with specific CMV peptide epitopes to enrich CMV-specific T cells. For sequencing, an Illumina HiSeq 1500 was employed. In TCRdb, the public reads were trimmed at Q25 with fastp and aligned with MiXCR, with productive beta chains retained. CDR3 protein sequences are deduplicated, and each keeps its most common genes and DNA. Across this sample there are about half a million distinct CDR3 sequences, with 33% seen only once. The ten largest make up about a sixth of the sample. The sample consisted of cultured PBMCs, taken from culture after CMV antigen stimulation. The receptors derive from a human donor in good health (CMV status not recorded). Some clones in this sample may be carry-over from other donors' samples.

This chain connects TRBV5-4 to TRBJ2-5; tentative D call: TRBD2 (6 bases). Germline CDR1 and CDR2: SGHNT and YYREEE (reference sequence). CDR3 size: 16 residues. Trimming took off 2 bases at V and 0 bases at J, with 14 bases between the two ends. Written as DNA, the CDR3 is TGTGCCAGCAGCTTAAGGGCGGGACTCCACCAAGAGACCCAGTACTTC. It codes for CASSLRAGLHQETQYF. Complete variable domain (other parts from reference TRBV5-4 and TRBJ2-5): ETGVTQSPTHLIKTRGQQVTLRCSSQSGHNTVSWYQQALGQGPQFIFQYYREEENGRGNFPPRFSGLQFPNYSSELNVNALELDDSALYLCASSLRAGLHQETQYFGPGTRLLVL.

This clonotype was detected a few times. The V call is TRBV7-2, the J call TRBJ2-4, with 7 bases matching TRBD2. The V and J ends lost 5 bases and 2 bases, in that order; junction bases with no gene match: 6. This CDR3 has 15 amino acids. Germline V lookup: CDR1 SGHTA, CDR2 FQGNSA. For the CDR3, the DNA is TGTGCCAGCAGCGGGAGGGAGGCCACCAAAAACATTCAGTACTTC. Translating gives CASSGREATKNIQYF.

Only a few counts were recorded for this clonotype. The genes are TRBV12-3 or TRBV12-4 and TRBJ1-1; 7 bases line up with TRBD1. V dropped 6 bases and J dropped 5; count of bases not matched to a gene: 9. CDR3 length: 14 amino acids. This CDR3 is CASRRRGLWTEAFF. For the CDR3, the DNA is TGTGCCAGCAGGCGCAGGGGGTTGTGGACTGAAGCTTTCTTT.